At least ten counts were recorded for the clone carrying this T cell receptor beta chain. Its target is unknown. Using RNA transcripts as the source, TCR beta CDR3 regions were amplified. The HTBI set primed first-round TCR CDR3 RT-PCR. TCRdb recomputed calls from the multiplex PCR reads with MiXCR, one row per CDR3 protein. The sample comprises about 580,000 distinct CDR3 sequences, just over 45% of which are singletons, and approximately 8.4% rests with the top ten. The sample originates from a study of T cells in Graves' hyperthyroidism and ophthalmopathy. Study-wide points: Blood also contained most expanded thyroid clonotypes above 0.001.

Patients aged 18 to 65 with hyperthyroidism were newly diagnosed, with duration under 2 months. The CDR3 covers 15 residues. Deletions cut 5 bases from V and 9 bases from J, with 22 bases between. Per germline, CDR1 SSHAT and CDR2 FNYEAQ (reference sequence). V usage is TRBV7-7 and J usage is TRBJ2-5; D possibly corresponds to TRBD1 (8 bases). The specimen was peripheral blood or thyroid tissue (not recorded which). The source is a woman younger than 35 with Graves' hyperthyroidism. CDR3 in DNA: TGTGCCAGCAGCCCCGGGACAGGTGGGGGGAGGGCCCAGTACTTC. Its protein is CASSPGTGGGRAQYF.